The entry that follows covers one T cell receptor beta chain sequence. Its matching antigen is unknown. Healthy controls were blood donor buffy coats. The data were taken from a study of STAT5B mutations in CD4+ large granular lymphocyte leukemia. Findings and limits, study-wide: Compared with healthy controls (2/35), patient top clones favored TRBV06 (8/27).

Germline loops: CDR1 LGHNA, CDR2 YSLEER. V shed 0 bases and J 3 bases; nucleotides not matched to a gene: 4. The CDR3 sequence is 18 residues long. The authors' processing: Lowest detectable productive clonotype frequency was 2.59 x 10-5. Clones were sequenced by immunoSEQ multiplex PCR, and TCRdb holds only the in-frame ones, with some missing. The DNA was the basis for D and trimming; V, J and clone size are from that table. Of roughly 30,000 clones in the sample, roughly three quarters were seen once. The clonotype originates from a human donor in good health. The V call is TRBV4-3, the J call TRBJ2-6, with 11 bases fitting TRBD1. Material for sequencing was CD4+ T cells from blood buffy coats. The CDR3 sequence is CASSQDPDRGRGANVLTF. Written as DNA, the CDR3 is TGCGCCAGCAGCCAAGATCCGGACAGGGGGCGTGGGGCCAACGTCCTGACTTTC.